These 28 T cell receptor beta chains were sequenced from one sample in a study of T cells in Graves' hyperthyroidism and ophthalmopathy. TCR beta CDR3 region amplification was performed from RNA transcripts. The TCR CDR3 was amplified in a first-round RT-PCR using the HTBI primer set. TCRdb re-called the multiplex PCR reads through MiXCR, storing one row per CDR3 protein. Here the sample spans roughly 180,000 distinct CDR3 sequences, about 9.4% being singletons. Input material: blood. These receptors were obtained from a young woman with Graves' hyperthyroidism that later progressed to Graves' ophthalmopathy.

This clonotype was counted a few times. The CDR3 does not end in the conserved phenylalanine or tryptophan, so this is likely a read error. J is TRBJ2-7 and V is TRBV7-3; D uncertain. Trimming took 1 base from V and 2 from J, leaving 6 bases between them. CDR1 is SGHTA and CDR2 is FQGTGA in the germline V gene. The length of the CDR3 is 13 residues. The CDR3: CASSLKCAYEQYL. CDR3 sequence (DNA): TGTGCCAGCAGCTTAAAATGCGCCTACGAGCAGTACCTC.

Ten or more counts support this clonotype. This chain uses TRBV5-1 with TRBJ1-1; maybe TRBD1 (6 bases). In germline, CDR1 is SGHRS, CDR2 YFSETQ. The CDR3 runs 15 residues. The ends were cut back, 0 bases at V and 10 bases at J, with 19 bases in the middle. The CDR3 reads CASSLGQEKVEGAFF. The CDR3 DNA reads TGCGCCAGCAGCTTGGGACAGGAGAAGGTGGAAGGAGCTTTCTTT.

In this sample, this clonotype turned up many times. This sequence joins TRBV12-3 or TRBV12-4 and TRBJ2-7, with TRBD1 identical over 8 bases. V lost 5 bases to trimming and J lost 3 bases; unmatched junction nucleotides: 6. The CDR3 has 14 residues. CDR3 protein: CASSNTGGNYEQYF. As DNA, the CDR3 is TGTGCCAGCAGTAATACAGGGGGGAACTACGAGCAGTACTTC.

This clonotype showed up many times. The CDR3 DNA sequence: TGTGCCAGTAGTAGGGGGGATTACTACGAGCAGTACTTC. Its protein is CASSRGDYYEQYF. The chain recombines TRBV19 with TRBJ2-7, with D possibly being TRBD2 (6 bases). CDR1 LNHDA and CDR2 SQIVND come from the germline V gene (reference sequence). CDR3 length: 13 amino acids. V dropped 4 bases and J dropped 3 bases, with 10 bases sitting between them.

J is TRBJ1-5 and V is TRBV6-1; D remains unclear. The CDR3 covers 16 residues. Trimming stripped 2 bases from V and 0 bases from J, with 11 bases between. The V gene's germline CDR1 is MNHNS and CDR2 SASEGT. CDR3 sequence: CASSELGVYSNQPQHF. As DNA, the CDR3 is TGTGCCAGCAGTGAATTGGGAGTTTATAGCAATCAGCCCCAGCATTTT.

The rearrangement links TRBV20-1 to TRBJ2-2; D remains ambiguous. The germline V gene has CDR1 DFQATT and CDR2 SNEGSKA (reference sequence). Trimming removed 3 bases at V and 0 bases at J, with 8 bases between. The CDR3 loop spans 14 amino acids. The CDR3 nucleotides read TGCAGTGCTAGGACCGGGCCGAACACCGGGGAGCTGTTTTTT. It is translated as CSARTGPNTGELFF.

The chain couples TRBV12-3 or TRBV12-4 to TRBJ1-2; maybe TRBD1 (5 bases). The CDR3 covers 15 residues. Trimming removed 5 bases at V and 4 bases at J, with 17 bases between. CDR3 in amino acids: CASSLTRRGPYGYTF. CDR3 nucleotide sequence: TGTGCCAGCAGTCTAACCCGGAGGGGCCCCTATGGCTACACCTTC.

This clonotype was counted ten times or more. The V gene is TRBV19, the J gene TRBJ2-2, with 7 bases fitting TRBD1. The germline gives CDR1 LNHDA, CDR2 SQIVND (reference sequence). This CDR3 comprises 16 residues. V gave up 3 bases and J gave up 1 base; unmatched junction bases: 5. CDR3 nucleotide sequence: TGTGCCAGTAGTATTCCCCGGACAGGGAACACCGGGGAGCTGTTTTTT. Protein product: CASSIPRTGNTGELFF.

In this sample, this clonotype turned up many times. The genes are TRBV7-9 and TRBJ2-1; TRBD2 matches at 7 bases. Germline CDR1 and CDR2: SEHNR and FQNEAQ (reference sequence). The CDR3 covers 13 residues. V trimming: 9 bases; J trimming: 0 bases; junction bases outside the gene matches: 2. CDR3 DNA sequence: TGTGCCAGTTGGGGGGGCTCCTACAATGAGCAGTTCTTC. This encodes CASWGGSYNEQFF.

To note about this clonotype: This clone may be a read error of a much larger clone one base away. The CDR3 coding sequence is TGCAGTGCCAGCGGGGGGGGAGCCCCACGAGAGACCCAGTACTTC. The encoded protein is CSASGGGAPRETQYF. The chain links TRBV20-1 to TRBJ2-5, with TRBD2 identical over 10 bases. The V segment lost 6 bases and the J segment 4 bases; nucleotides outside the gene matches: 11. Germline CDR1 reads DFQATT; CDR2 reads SNEGSKA (reference sequence). CDR3 length equals 15 residues.

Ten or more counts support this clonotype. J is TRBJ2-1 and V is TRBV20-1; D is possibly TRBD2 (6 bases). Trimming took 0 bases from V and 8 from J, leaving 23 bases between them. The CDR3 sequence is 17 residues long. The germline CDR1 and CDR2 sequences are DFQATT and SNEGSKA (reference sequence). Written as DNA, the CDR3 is TGCAGTGCTAGAGATCTCGGGACTGTTTCGGGTATGGATGAGCAGTTCTTC. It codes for CSARDLGTVSGMDEQFF.

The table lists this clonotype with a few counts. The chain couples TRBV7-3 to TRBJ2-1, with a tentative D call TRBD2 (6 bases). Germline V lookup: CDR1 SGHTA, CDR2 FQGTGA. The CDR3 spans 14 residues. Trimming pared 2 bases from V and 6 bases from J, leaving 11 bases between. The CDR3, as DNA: TGTGCCAGCAGCTTAGGCGGGGTCAGCAATGAGCAGTTCTTC. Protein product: CASSLGGVSNEQFF. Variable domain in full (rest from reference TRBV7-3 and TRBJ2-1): GAGVSQTPSNKVTEKGKYVELRCDPISGHTALYWYRQSLGQGPEFLIYFQGTGAADDSGLPNDRFFAVRPEGSVSTLKIQRTERGDSAVYLCASSLGGVSNEQFFGPGTRLTVL.

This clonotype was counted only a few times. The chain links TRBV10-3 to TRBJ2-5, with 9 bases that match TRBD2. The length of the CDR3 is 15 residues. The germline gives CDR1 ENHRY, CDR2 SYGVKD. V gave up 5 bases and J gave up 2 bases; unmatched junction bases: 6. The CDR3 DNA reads TGTGCCATCAGTCTGGGACTAGCTGGACAAGAGACCCAGTACTTC. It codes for CAISLGLAGQETQYF.

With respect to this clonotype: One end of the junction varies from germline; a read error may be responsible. DNA for the CDR3: TGTGCCAGCAGCGGGGGACAGGGCTCTGGCCACACCTTC. Translated: CASSGGQGSGHTF. The rearrangement links TRBV5-4 to TRBJ1-2; TRBD1 aligns across 9 bases. Germline-derived CDR1 and CDR2 are SGHNT and YYREEE (reference sequence). The CDR3 sequence is 13 residues long.

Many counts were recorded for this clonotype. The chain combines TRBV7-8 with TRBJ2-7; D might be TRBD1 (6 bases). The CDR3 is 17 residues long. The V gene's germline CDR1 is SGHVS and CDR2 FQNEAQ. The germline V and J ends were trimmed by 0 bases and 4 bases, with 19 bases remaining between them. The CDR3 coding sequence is TGTGCCAGCAGCTTAGCGTCGATAGGGTTAGGGGGTTACGAGCAGTACTTC. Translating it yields CASSLASIGLGGYEQYF.

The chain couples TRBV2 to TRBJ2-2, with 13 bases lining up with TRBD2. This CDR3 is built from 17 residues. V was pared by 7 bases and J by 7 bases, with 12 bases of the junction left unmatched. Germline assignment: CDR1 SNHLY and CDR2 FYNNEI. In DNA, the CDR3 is TGTGCCAGCACTGGCGACACTAGCGGGAGGGAGGTCGGGGAGCTGTTTTTT. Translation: CASTGDTSGREVGELFF.

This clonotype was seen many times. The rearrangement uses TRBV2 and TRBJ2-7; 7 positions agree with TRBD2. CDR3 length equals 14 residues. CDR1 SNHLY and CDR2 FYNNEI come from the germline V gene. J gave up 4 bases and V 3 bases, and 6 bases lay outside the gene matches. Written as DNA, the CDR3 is TGTGCCAGCAGTGATAGACTAGCAGATTACGAGCAGTACTTC. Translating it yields CASSDRLADYEQYF.

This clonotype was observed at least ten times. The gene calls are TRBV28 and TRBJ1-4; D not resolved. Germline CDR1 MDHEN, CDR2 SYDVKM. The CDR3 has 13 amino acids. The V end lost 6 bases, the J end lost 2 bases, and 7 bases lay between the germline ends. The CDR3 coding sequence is TGTGCCAGCAGGGGATGGACTAATGAAAAACTGTTTTTT. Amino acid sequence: CASRGWTNEKLFF.

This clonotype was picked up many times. CDR3 bases: TGTGCCAGCAGTTTGACCCCGGGACAGAGTAACTATGGCTACACCTTC. Protein sequence: CASSLTPGQSNYGYTF. V gene TRBV27 combines with J gene TRBJ1-2; 7 nucleotides agree with TRBD1. The CDR3 sequence is 16 residues long. Germline V gene lookup returns CDR1 MNHEY and CDR2 SMNVEV (reference sequence). The V segment lost 3 bases and the J segment 1 base; nucleotides outside the gene matches: 8.

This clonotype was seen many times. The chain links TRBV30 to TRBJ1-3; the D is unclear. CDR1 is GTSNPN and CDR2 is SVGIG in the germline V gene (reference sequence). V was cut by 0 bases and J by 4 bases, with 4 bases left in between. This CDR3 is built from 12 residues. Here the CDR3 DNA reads TGTGCCTGGAGTGTACCCGGAAACACCATATATTTT. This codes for CAWSVPGNTIYF. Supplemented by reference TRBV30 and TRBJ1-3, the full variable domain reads SQTIHQWPATLVQPVGSPLSLECTVEGTSNPNLYWYRQAAGRGLQLLFYSVGIGQISSEVPQNLSASRPQDRQFILSSKKLLLSDSGFYLCAWSVPGNTIYFGEGSWLTVV.

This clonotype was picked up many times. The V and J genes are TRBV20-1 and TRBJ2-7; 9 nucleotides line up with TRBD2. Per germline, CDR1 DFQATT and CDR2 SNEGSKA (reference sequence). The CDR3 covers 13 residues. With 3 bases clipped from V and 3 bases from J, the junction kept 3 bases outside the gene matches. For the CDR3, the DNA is TGCAGTGCTAGCCCTAGCGGGAACTACGAGCAGTACTTC. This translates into CSASPSGNYEQYF.

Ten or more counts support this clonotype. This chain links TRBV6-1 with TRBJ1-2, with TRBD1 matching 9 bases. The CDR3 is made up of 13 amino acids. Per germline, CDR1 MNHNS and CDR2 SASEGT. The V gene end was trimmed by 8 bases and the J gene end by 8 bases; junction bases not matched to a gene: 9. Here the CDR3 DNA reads TGTGCCAGCCTTGGGGACAGGGTATGGGGCTACACCTTC. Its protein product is CASLGDRVWGYTF.

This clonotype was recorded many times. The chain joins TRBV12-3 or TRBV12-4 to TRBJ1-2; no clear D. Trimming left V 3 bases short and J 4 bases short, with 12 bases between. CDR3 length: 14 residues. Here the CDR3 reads CASSLNNRGYGYTF. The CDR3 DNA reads TGTGCCAGCAGTTTGAACAACCGGGGCTATGGCTACACCTTC.

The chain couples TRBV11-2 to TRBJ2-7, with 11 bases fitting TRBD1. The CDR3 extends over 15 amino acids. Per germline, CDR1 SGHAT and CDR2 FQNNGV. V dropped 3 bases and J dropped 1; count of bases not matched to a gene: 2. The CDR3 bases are TGTGCCAGCAGCTTTGGGACAGGGGGTTCCTACGAGCAGTACTTC. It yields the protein CASSFGTGGSYEQYF.

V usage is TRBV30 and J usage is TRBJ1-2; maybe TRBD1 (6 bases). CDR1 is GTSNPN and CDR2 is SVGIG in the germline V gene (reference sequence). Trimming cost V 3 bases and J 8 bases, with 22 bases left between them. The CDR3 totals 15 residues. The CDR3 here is CAWRGRQDPKRGYTF. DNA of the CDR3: TGTGCCTGGAGGGGGAGACAGGATCCTAAACGGGGCTACACCTTC.

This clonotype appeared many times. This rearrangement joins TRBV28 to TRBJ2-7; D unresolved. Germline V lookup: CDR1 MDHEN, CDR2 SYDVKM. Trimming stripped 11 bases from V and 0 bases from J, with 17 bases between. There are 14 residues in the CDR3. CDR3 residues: CAAKDEINSYEQYF. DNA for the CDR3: TGTGCCGCTAAAGACGAAATAAACTCCTACGAGCAGTACTTC.

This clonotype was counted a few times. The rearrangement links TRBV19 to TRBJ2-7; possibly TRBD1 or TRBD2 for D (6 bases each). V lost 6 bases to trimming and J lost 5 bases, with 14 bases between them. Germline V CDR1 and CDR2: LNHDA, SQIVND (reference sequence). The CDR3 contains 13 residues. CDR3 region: CASSLTGGNEQYF. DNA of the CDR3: TGTGCCAGTAGCCTCACCGGGGGCAACGAGCAGTACTTC.

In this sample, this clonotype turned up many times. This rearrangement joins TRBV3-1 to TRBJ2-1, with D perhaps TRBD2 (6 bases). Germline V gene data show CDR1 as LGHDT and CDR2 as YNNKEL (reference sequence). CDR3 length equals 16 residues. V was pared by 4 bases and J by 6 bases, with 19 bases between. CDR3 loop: CASSRPTSLALNEQFF. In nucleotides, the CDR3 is TGTGCCAGCAGCCGCCCCACTAGCCTTGCGCTCAATGAGCAGTTCTTC.